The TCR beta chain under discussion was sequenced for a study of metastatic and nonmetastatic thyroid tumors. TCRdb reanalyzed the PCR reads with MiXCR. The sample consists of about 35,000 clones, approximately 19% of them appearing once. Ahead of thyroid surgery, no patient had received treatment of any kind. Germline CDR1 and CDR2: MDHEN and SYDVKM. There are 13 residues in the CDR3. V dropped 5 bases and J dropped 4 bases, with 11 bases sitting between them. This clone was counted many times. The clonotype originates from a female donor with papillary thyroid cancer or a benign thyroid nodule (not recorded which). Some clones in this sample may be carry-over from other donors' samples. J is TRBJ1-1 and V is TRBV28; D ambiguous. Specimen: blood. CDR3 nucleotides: TGTGCCAGCAGTCAGAGACTGGTCACTGAAGCTTTCTTT. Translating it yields CASSQRLVTEAFF.